This T cell receptor beta chain was profiled in a study of PD-1 blockade in classical Hodgkin lymphoma. Only in-frame clones appear in the TCRdb table, and some are missing; sequencing was by immunoSEQ multiplex PCR. In the table there are more than 140,000 clones, around four fifths of which are singletons. This clone was found once. CDR3 length: 19 residues. V shed 4 bases and J 0 bases; nucleotides not matched to a gene: 9. CDR1 is SGHTS, CDR2 YDEGEE, per germline. Each and every patient relapsed after autologous stem cell transplantation, and patients got differing brentuximab vedotin exposure. This chain links TRBV5-8 with TRBJ2-1; 14 bases are shared with TRBD2. This specimen was peripheral blood mononuclear cells (PBMCs), taken before the second cycle of nivolumab. The receptor's source is a human donor with classical Hodgkin lymphoma. The CDR3 reads CASSQAGTSGSFSYNEQFF. The CDR3 region has the DNA TGTGCCAGCAGCCAGGCCGGGACTAGCGGGAGTTTCTCCTACAATGAGCAGTTCTTC.